This T cell receptor beta chain was profiled in a study of T cell changes during pregnancy in multiple sclerosis. Only one count was recorded for this clone. The V and J ends lost 3 bases and 0 bases respectively, with 6 bases between them. There are 14 residues in the CDR3. Germline CDR1 reads SNHLY; CDR2 reads FYNNEI. Method: immunoSEQ multiplex PCR; TCRdb's copy keeps in-frame clones and lacks some. The table has about 66,000 clones, 91% seen once. Sequencing used CD8+ T cells from peripheral blood mononuclear cells, obtained before pregnancy. The TCR was taken from a female donor with multiple sclerosis, enrolled in a pregnancy study. The V and J genes are TRBV2 and TRBJ1-3; D is unclear. The CDR3 sequence is CASSDYYSGNTIYF. In nucleotides, the CDR3 is TGTGCCAGCAGTGATTATTACTCTGGAAACACCATATATTTT.